A selection of T cell receptor beta chains follows, all from one sample in a study of cytomegalovirus exposure and HLA in healthy donors. Clones were read by immunoSEQ multiplex PCR, and TCRdb kept only the in-frame ones, dropping some. The sample has about 160,000 clones; approximately 80% are singletons. Input material: PBMCs. The receptors here all came from a boy under 10 years old in good health and CMV-seronegative. CDR3s include the opening cysteine and the closing phenylalanine or tryptophan. Fields, in order: J gene, V gene, clone size, D gene, CDR3 DNA, CDR3 protein. The D gene is left open where the match is weak. Not all rows give a size; the values are once, few, many and, for expanded clones, a class.

TRBJ1-2,TRBV29-1,-,-,TGCAGCGTTGAGTTAGAGGGCGAAGACTATGGCTACACCTTC,CSVELEGEDYGYTF
TRBJ2-5,TRBV9,-,TRBD2,TGTGCCAGCAGCGTAGGGGGAGAGGGCGGGAGCGGGGGGACCCAGTACTTC,CASSVGGEGGSGGTQYF
TRBJ2-1,TRBV7-8,-,TRBD2,TGTGCCAGCAGCTCCCAGCGGGGGGGACACAATGAGCAGTTCTTC,CASSSQRGGHNEQFF
TRBJ2-1,TRBV13,-,TRBD2,TGTGCCAGCAGCATCCGGACTAGCGGGAGCAATGAGCAGTTCTTC,CASSIRTSGSNEQFF
TRBJ1-2,TRBV28,-,-,TGTGCCAGCCAACCGGGGGGCCAAAACTATGGCTACACCTTC,CASQPGGQNYGYTF
TRBJ1-2,TRBV6-5,-,-,TGTGCCAGCAGCTCGACAGGCAATGCGGGCTATGGCTACACCTTC,CASSSTGNAGYGYTF
TRBJ1-5,TRBV7-6,-,-,TGTGCCAGCAGCGAGGGAGGTGGGCAGCCCCAGCATTTT,CASSEGGGQPQHF
TRBJ2-5,TRBV2,-,TRBD1,TGTGCCAGCAGTGATGGCAGGGGGAATGAGCAAGAGACCCAGTACTTC,CASSDGRGNEQETQYF
TRBJ1-6,TRBV6-5,-,-,TGTGCCAGCAGACCGACGGGGTATAATTCACCCCTCCACTTT,CASRPTGYNSPLHF
TRBJ1-2,TRBV5-6,-,TRBD1,TGTGCCAGCAGCTTGGGAGGGACAGGGGGCGAGAGGGACTATGGCTACACCTTC,CASSLGGTGGERDYGYTF
TRBJ1-5,TRBV30,-,-,TGTGCCTGGAGTCCCGGTCTAGGGGATCAGCCCCAGCATTTT,CAWSPGLGDQPQHF
TRBJ2-2,TRBV6-5,-,-,TGTGCCAGCGGCGCGACAGGGACTAGCACCGGGGAGCTGTTTTTT,CASGATGTSTGELFF
TRBJ2-3,TRBV19,-,TRBD2,TGTGCCAGTAGTTTGGGACTATCGACAGATACGCAGTATTTT,CASSLGLSTDTQYF
TRBJ2-4,TRBV11-2,-,-,TGTGCCAGCACAAACACCCCCTCCAGGGAAAACATTCAGTACTTC,CASTNTPSRENIQYF
TRBJ1-1,TRBV19,-,-,TGTGCCAGTAGTATATCGGGGGGGTTTTGGAACACTGAAGCTTTCTTT,CASSISGGFWNTEAFF
TRBJ2-1,TRBV14,-,TRBD2,TGTGCCAGCAGCCGAGGACTAGGGCTCGGCAATGAGCAGTTCTTC,CASSRGLGLGNEQFF
TRBJ2-5,TRBV5-3,-,-,TGTGCCAGAAGCTTGGAAGGGCGAGGGGGGACCCAGTACTTC,CARSLEGRGGTQYF
TRBJ2-3,TRBV15,few,TRBD1,TGTGCCACCAGCAGAGGGGGACAGGAAAGCACAGATACGCAGTATTTT,CATSRGGQESTDTQYF
TRBJ2-3,TRBV6-1,-,TRBD2,TGTGCCAGCAGTGACTCAGCGGGGCCCACAGATACGCAGTATTTT,CASSDSAGPTDTQYF
TRBJ1-6,TRBV5-1,-,TRBD1,TGCGCCAGCAGCTCGGGACAGGGGGGATCACCCCTCCACTTT,CASSSGQGGSPLHF
TRBJ1-4,TRBV25-1,-,TRBD1,TGTGCCAGCAGTGAACGACAGGGACTTAATGAAAAACTGTTTTTT,CASSERQGLNEKLFF
TRBJ1-2,TRBV19,-,TRBD1,TGTGCCAGTAGCTCGGGACAGGTGTATGATGGCTACACCTTC,CASSSGQVYDGYTF
TRBJ1-1,TRBV4-1,-,-,TGCGCCAGCAGCCAAACTATGACAGCGGGAACCATGAACACTGAAGCTTTCTTT,CASSQTMTAGTMNTEAFF
TRBJ2-5,TRBV23-1,-,-,TGCGCCAGCAGTCAATCTCTATTTAAAGGGGTTCGGGAGTACCAAGAGACCCAGTACTTC,CASSQSLFKGVREYQETQYF
TRBJ2-2,TRBV9,-,TRBD2,TGTGCCAGCAGCGGGGCGGGGGGGGTGAACACCGGGGAGCTGTTTTTT,CASSGAGGVNTGELFF
TRBJ1-1,TRBV27,-,-,TGTGCCAGCAGTTTGGGGAGTTACACTGAAGCTTTCTTT,CASSLGSYTEAFF
TRBJ1-2,TRBV29-1,once,-,TGCAGCGTAGCGACAGCTAACTATGGCTACACCTTC,CSVATANYGYTF
TRBJ1-3,TRBV6-1,-,-,TGTGCCAGCAGTGAATCCGGGTTCCGATATTCTGGAAACACCATATATTTT,CASSESGFRYSGNTIYF
TRBJ2-1,TRBV15,-,-,TGTGCCACGGAAGACAGGTCCTACAATGAGCAGTTCTTC,CATEDRSYNEQFF
TRBJ1-1,TRBV28,few,-,TGTGCCAGCAGTTTAGACAGAATGAACACTGAAGCTTTCTTT,CASSLDRMNTEAFF
TRBJ2-1,TRBV7-2,-,-,TGTGCCAGCAGCTTAGATGGAGGGGCCATCAATGAGCAGTTCTTC,CASSLDGGAINEQFF
TRBJ1-2,TRBV13,-,TRBD1,TGTGCCAGCAGCGACTCGCCCAGGACAGGGCTCAGGTACTATGGCTACACCTTC,CASSDSPRTGLRYYGYTF
TRBJ2-5,TRBV6-5,-,TRBD2,TGTGCCAGCAGTTACCTTGAAGCGGGGGGAAGGGAGACCCAGTACTTC,CASSYLEAGGRETQYF
TRBJ1-2,TRBV29-1,-,-,TGCAGCATCGTTGCGGGGGTTAACTATGGCTACACCTTC,CSIVAGVNYGYTF
TRBJ2-1,TRBV2,-,-,TGTGCCAGCAGGCTAGGGGCCTACAATGAGCAGTTCTTC,CASRLGAYNEQFF
TRBJ1-2,TRBV5-4,-,TRBD1,TGTGCCAGCAGCGTACAGGGACAGGACTATGGCTACACCTTC,CASSVQGQDYGYTF
TRBJ1-1,TRBV20-1,-,-,TGCAGTGCTAGCATTCGAGGGACTTTCTTT,CSASIRGTFF
TRBJ1-2,TRBV7-9,-,-,TGTGCCAGCAGCTACAGCGACAGCCTCTATGGCTACACCTTC,CASSYSDSLYGYTF
TRBJ2-5,TRBV9,-,TRBD2,TGTGCCAGCAGCGTAGGGGACTATTCGGAGACCCAGTACTTC,CASSVGDYSETQYF
TRBJ1-1,TRBV6-6,-,TRBD1,TGTGCCAGCAGTTCCACCGGGACAGGGAGCACTGAAGCTTTCTTT,CASSSTGTGSTEAFF
TRBJ1-2,TRBV2,-,-,TGTGCCAGCAGCCAGAGCGGGACTCCCAACTATGGCTACACCTTC,CASSQSGTPNYGYTF
TRBJ2-3,TRBV4-2,-,-,TGTGCCAGCAGTCCTAGACTAGATTTAGATACGCAGTATTTT,CASSPRLDLDTQYF
TRBJ2-3,TRBV27,-,TRBD2,TGTGCCAGCAGGCCGGGACTAGCGGGAGTTCTAGATACGCAGTATTTT,CASRPGLAGVLDTQYF
TRBJ2-3,TRBV9,-,TRBD2,TGTGCCAGCAGCCACACGAGGGACTCGCGGGAGACCTCAGATACGCAGTATTTT,CASSHTRDSRETSDTQYF
TRBJ1-1,TRBV7-9,-,TRBD1,TGTGCCAGCAGCGTAAACAGGGGGGGGAGCAACACTGAAGCTTTCTTT,CASSVNRGGSNTEAFF
TRBJ2-1,TRBV28,-,-,TGTGCCAGCAGTTTAATCGTGGGCGAGCAGTTCTTC,CASSLIVGEQFF
TRBJ2-1,TRBV4-2,-,-,TGTGCCAGCAGCCAAGATAGCGCAGAAATGGGCTACAATGAGCAGTTCTTC,CASSQDSAEMGYNEQFF
TRBJ2-2,TRBV25-1,-,TRBD2,TGTGCCAGCAGTGCAAAACTAGCGGGGGTCGTGGGGGAGCTGTTTTTT,CASSAKLAGVVGELFF
TRBJ1-4,TRBV6-5,-,-,TGTGCCAGCAGTTACTCGGGGGGAAGTCGGGAAAAACTGTTTTTT,CASSYSGGSREKLFF
TRBJ2-3,TRBV19,-,TRBD2,TGTGCCAGTAGTTGGACTAGCGGGATAACAGATACGCAGTATTTT,CASSWTSGITDTQYF
TRBJ2-1,TRBV19,-,-,TGTGCCAGTAGTAATCAAGCCCCGGGCAATGAGCAGTTCTTC,CASSNQAPGNEQFF
TRBJ1-1,TRBV27,-,TRBD1,TGTGCCAGCAGTTCCGACAGGGCTTTCGGCACTGAAGCTTTCTTT,CASSSDRAFGTEAFF
TRBJ2-2,TRBV2,once,-,TGTGCCAGCAGTGGGCAGGTGAACACCGGGGAGCTGTTTTTT,CASSGQVNTGELFF
TRBJ1-1,TRBV14,-,-,TGTGCCAGCAGCCAAGATAGTGCGGGGGTGGACACTGAAGCTTTCTTT,CASSQDSAGVDTEAFF
TRBJ2-1,TRBV14,once,-,TGTGCCAGCAGCCCAAACACGTACTCCTACAATGAGCAGTTCTTC,CASSPNTYSYNEQFF
TRBJ2-5,TRBV9,few,-,TGTGCCAGCAGCGTCGGCGGGGTCTTCCAAGAGACCCAGTACTTC,CASSVGGVFQETQYF
TRBJ1-6,TRBV19,-,TRBD1,TGTGCCAGTAGTATAAGAGGGACAGATTCACCCCTCCACTTT,CASSIRGTDSPLHF